The rows below give T cell receptor beta chains drawn from one sample of a study of PD-L1 blockade in urothelial cancer. The method was immunoSEQ multiplex PCR; TCRdb's version includes in-frame clones alone and lacks a portion of them. The sample holds 55,000 to 85,000 clones, roughly 91% seen once. The sample in question was PBMCs, obtained around atezolizumab (anti-PD-L1) treatment. These receptors were collected from a man aged 60 to 69 with urothelial cancer. CDR3s include the opening cysteine and the closing phenylalanine or tryptophan. A D gene is named only where the DNA matches it firmly. Size is omitted from some rows. Given values are once, few, many or a class for expanded clones.

CDR3nt | CDR3aa | d_gene | abundance | j_gene | v_gene
TGTGCCAGCAGCTTGGCCGGGACTAGCTCAGGGGAGCAGTACTTC | CASSLAGTSSGEQYF | TRBD2 | NA | TRBJ2-7 | TRBV5-4
TGTGCCAGCTCACCAGGACAAGTCACAGATACGCAGTATTTT | CASSPGQVTDTQYF | NA | NA | TRBJ2-3 | TRBV18
TGTGCCAGCAGCTTACCTCAGAAGATGGATGGCTACACCTTC | CASSLPQKMDGYTF | NA | NA | TRBJ1-2 | TRBV7-9
TGTGCCAGCAGCTATAGACCCCCAGGGTGGACCAAAAACATTCAGTACTTC | CASSYRPPGWTKNIQYF | NA | NA | TRBJ2-4 | TRBV7-7
TGTGCCAGCAGCTCAGCGAATACGAACACCGGGGAGCTGTTTTTT | CASSSANTNTGELFF | NA | NA | TRBJ2-2 | TRBV9
TGTGCCTGGGGGACAGGGTCGGGTAATGAAAAACTGTTTTTT | CAWGTGSGNEKLFF | TRBD1 | NA | TRBJ1-4 | TRBV30
TGTGCCAGCAGCATGTACAGGGGCCCCAATCAGCCCCAGCATTTT | CASSMYRGPNQPQHF | TRBD1 | NA | TRBJ1-5 | TRBV7-8
TGTGCCAGCAGCTCGGACAGGGACACTGAAGCTTTCTTT | CASSSDRDTEAFF | TRBD1 | NA | TRBJ1-1 | TRBV7-3
TGTGCCAGTAGTGCCAGCCAAGAGACCCAGTACTTC | CASSASQETQYF | NA | NA | TRBJ2-5 | TRBV19
TGTGCCAGCAGTTACTCGATAACGGGAACCATTCAGTACTTC | CASSYSITGTIQYF | NA | NA | TRBJ2-4 | TRBV6-5
TGTGCCTGGAGCCGTACAGGGTTAGCTAATGAAAAACTGTTTTTT | CAWSRTGLANEKLFF | NA | NA | TRBJ1-4 | TRBV30
TGTGCCAGCAGCGTAGTCCCAATAGCGGGCCGAAACAATGAGCAGTTCTTC | CASSVVPIAGRNNEQFF | TRBD2 | once | TRBJ2-1 | TRBV9
TGTGCCAGCAGTTCGGGACTAGCGACAGCCAAAAACATTCAGTACTTC | CASSSGLATAKNIQYF | TRBD2 | NA | TRBJ2-4 | TRBV6-5
TGTGCCAGCAGTTACTCACCGGGACTAGCGGGGATTTATTTT | CASSYSPGLAGIYF | TRBD2 | NA | TRBJ2-3 | TRBV6-5
TGTGCCAAAGGACAGGGGGAAGGTGGCTACACCTTC | CAKGQGEGGYTF | TRBD1 | few | TRBJ1-2 | TRBV30
TGCGCCAGCAGTGAGAGGGACAGGGGTAATCAGCCCCAGCATTTT | CASSERDRGNQPQHF | TRBD1 | NA | TRBJ1-5 | TRBV10-1